The present T cell receptor (beta chain) was sequenced within a study of cytomegalovirus exposure and HLA in healthy donors. As to this clone: Antigen: not known.

Both 60 Vbeta primers and 13 Jbeta primers went into the PCR. Assay used: immunoSEQ multiplex PCR; TCRdb lists only in-frame clones, some missing. Altogether about 150,000 clones are present, 65% to 75% being singletons, with the ten largest covering 2.5% to 3%. Study-wide points: Presence/absence analyses supposed approximately even sequencing depth among donors. Judged likely to be a sequencing artifact was a cluster of highly shared sequence variants. In an earlier analysis, most TCR beta V segments were productive about 87% or about 30% of the time.

The sample taken for sequencing was PBMCs. The receptor was derived from a man younger than 30 in good health and CMV-seronegative.

CDR3 residues: CASSLEGGWTPLHF. CDR3 nucleotides: TGTGCCAGCAGCTTAGAAGGGGGCTGGACACCCCTCCACTTT. This sequence joins TRBV7-8 and TRBJ1-6; 7 bases map to TRBD1. CDR3 length: 14 residues. CDR1 is SGHVS, CDR2 FQNEAQ, per germline. V was pared by 1 base and J by 11 bases, with 5 bases of the junction left unmatched.